This T cell receptor beta chain was captured in a study of siplizumab effects on memory and regulatory T cells. Sequencing was performed with immunoSEQ multiplex PCR; in TCRdb, only in-frame clones are kept and a portion is missing. The sample consists of approximately 60,000 clones, around 79% of them appearing once. Germline lookup yields CDR1 WNHNN and CDR2 SYGVQD (reference sequence). Trimming took off 3 bases at V and 0 bases at J, with 9 bases between the two ends. The CDR3 runs 15 residues. This sequence originates from a human donor in good health. Sequenced sample: memory CD4+ T cells sorted from blood. V usage is TRBV10-1 and J usage is TRBJ1-3; no clear D. CDR3 bases: TGCGCCAGCAGTGACGGAGCTTTCTCTGGAAACACCATATATTTT. It yields the protein CASSDGAFSGNTIYF.